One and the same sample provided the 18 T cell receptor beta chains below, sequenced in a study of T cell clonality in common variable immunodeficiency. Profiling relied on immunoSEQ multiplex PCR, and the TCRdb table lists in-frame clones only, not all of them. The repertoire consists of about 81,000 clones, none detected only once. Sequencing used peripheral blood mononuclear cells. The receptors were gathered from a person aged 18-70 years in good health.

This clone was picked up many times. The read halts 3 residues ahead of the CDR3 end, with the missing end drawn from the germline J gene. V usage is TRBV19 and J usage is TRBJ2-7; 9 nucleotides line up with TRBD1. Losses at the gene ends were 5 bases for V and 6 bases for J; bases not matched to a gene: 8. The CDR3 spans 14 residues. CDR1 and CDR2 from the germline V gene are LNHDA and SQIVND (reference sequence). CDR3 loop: CASSADRGRGEQYF. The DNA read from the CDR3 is TGTGCCAGTAGTGCGGACAGGGGAAGGGGCGAG.

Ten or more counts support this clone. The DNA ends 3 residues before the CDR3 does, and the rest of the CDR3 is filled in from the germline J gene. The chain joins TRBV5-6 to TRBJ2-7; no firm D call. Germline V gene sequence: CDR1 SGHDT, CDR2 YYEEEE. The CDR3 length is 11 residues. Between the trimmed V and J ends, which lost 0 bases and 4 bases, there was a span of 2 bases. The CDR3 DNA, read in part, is TGTGCCAGCAGCTTGGTATACGAG. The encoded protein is CASSLVYE. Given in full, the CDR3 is CASSLVYEQYF. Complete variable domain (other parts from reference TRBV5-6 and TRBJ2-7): DAGVTQSPTHLIKTRGQQVTLRCSPKSGHDTVSWYQQALGQGPQFIFQYYEEEERQRGNFPDRFSGHQFPNYSSELNVNALLLGDSALYLCASSLVYEQYFGPGTRLTVT.

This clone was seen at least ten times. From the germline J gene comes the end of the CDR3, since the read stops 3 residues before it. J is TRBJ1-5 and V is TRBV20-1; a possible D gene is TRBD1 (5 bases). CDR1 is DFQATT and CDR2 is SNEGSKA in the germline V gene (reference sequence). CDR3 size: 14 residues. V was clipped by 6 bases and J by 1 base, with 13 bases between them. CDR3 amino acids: CSAAGTRSNQPQHF. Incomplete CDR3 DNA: TGCAGTGCAGCCGGGACTCGGAGCAATCAGCCC.

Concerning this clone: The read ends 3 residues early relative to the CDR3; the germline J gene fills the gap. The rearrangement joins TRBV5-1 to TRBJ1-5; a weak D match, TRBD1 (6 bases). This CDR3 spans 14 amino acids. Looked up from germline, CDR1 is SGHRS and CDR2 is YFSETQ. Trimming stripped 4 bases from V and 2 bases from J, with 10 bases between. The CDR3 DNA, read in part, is TGCGCCAGCAGCGCCTCAGGGGGCAATCAGCCC. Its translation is CASSASGGNQP. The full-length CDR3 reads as CASSASGGNQPQHF.

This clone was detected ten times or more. The sequenced part of the CDR3 DNA is TGTGCCAGCAGCTTAGAGGCAGGAAATTCACCC. It codes for CASSLEAGNSP. The entire CDR3 reads CASSLEAGNSPLHF. This chain links TRBV7-2 with TRBJ1-6, with D unresolved. The read finishes 3 residues shy of the CDR3 end, and the germline J gene is used to complete it. This CDR3 contains 14 residues. The germline V and J ends were trimmed by 1 base and 7 bases, with 8 bases remaining between them. CDR1 and CDR2 (germline): SGHTA, FQGNSA.

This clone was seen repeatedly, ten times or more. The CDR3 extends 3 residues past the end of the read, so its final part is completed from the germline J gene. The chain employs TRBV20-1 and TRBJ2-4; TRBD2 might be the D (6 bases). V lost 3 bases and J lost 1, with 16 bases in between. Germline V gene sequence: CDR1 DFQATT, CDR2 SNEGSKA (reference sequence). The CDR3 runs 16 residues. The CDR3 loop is CSARNAAGTAKNIQYF. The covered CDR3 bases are TGCAGTGCTAGGAATGCGGCGGGAACGGCCAAAAACATT.

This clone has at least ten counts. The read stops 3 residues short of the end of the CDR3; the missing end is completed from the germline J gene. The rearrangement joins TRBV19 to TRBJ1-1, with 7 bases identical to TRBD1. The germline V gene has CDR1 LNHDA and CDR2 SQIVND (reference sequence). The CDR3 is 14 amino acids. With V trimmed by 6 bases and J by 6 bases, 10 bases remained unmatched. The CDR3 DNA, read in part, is TGTGCCAGTAGCAACGATGACAGGGTCTCTGAA. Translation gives CASSNDDRVSE. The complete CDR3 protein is CASSNDDRVSEAFF.

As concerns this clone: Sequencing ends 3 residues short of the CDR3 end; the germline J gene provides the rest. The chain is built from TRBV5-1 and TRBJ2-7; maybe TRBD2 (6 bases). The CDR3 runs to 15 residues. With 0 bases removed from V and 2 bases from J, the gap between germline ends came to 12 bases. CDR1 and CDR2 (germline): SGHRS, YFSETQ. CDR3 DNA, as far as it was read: TGCGCCAGCAGCTTGGCAGGTAGCGGAGCCTACGAG. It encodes CASSLAGSGAYE. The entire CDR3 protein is CASSLAGSGAYEQYF.

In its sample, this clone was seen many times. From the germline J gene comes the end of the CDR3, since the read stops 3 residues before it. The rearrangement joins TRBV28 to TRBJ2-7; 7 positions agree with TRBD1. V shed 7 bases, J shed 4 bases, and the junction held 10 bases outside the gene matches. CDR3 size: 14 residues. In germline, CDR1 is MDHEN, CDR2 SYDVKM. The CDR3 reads CASKAPGQSYEQYF. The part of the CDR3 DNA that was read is TGTGCCAGCAAAGCCCCGGGACAGAGTTACGAG.

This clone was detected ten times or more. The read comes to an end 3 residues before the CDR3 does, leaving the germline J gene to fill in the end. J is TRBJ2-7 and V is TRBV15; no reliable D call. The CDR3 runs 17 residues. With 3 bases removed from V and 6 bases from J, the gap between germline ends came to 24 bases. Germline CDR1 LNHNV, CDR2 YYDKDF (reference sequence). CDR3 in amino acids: CATSSPLRSTSGSEQYF. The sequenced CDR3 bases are TGTGCCACCAGCAGTCCCCTCCGGTCTACGTCTGGTAGCGAG.

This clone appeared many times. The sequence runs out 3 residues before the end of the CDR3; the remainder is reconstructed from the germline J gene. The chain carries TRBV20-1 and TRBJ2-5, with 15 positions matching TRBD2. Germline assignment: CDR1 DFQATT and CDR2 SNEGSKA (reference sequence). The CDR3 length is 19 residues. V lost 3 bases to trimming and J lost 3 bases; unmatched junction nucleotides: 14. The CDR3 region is CSASRGLAGGDYLEETQYF. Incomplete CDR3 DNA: TGCAGTGCTAGTAGGGGACTAGCGGGAGGAGATTATCTAGAAGAGACC.

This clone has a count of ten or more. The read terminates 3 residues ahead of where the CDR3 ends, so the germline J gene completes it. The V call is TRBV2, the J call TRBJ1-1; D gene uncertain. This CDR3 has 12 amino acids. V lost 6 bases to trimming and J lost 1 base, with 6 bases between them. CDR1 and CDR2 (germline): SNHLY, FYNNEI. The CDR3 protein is CASRAGNTEAFF. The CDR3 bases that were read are TGTGCCAGCAGAGCAGGGAACACTGAA.

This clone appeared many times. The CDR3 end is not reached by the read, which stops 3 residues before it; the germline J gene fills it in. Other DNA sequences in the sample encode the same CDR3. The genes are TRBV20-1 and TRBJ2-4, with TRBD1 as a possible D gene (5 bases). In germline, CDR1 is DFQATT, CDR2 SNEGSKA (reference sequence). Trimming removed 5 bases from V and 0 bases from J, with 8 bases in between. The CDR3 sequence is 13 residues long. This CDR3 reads CSAFQGAKNIQYF. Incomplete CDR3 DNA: TGCAGTGCTTTTCAGGGAGCCAAAAACATT.

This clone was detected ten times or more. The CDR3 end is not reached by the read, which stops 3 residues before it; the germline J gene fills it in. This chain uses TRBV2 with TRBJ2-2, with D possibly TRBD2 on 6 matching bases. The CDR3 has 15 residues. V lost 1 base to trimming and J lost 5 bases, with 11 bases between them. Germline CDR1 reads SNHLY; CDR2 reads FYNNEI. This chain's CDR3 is CASSEETEGTGELFF. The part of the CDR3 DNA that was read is TGTGCCAGCAGTGAAGAAACGGAGGGGACCGGGGAG.

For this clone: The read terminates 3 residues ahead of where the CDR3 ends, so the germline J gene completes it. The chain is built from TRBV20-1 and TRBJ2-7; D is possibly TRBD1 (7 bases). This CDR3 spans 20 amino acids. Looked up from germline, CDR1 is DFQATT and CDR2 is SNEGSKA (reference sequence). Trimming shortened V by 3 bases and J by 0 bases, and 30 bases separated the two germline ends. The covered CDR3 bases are TGCAGTGCTAGTCACATAGGACAGGCCCGAGGGGCGGGGTTCTCCTACGAG. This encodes CSASHIGQARGAGFSYE. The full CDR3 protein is CSASHIGQARGAGFSYEQYF.

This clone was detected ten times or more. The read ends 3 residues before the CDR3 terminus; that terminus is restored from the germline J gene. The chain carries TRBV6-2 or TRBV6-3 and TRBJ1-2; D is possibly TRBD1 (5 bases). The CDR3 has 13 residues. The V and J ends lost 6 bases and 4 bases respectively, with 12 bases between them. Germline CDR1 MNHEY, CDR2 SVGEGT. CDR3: CASSAQGGYGYTF. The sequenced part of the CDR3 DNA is TGTGCCAGCAGCGCCCAGGGCGGCTATGGC.

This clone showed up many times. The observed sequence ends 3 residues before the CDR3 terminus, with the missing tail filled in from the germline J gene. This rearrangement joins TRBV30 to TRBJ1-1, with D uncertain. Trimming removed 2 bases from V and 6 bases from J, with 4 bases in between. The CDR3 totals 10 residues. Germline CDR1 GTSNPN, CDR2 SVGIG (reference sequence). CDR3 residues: CAWSRAEAFF. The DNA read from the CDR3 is TGTGCCTGGAGTCGCGCTGAA.

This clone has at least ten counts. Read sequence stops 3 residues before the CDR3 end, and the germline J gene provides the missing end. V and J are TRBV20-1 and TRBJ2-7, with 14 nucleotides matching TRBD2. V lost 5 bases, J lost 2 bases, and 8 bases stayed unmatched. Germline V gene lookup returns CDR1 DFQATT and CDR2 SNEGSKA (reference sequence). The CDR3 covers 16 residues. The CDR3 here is CSALGLAGGVTYEQYF. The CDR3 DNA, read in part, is TGCAGTGCTCTCGGACTAGCGGGAGGTGTTACCTACGAG.